One sample yielded the 27 T cell receptor beta chains listed below, sequenced in a study of blood T cell repertoires in COVID-19. Profiled with immunoSEQ multiplex PCR; TCRdb holds only in-frame clones, not every one. The sample yields about 270,000 clones, approximately 90% seen once. Sequencing was performed on PBMCs or T cells enriched from blood (not recorded which). The receptors here all came from a man in his forties who had been exposed to COVID-19.

The chain joins TRBV5-4 to TRBJ2-1; D is possibly TRBD2 (5 bases). Germline V gives CDR1 SGHNT, CDR2 YYREEE (reference sequence). The V gene lost 0 bases and the J gene lost 5 bases, with 12 bases spanning the gap. The CDR3 covers 15 residues. CDR3: CASSLAGSGNNEQFF. CDR3 in DNA: TGTGCCAGCAGCTTGGCTGGCAGCGGCAACAATGAGCAGTTCTTC.

This chain joins TRBV19 and TRBJ2-1, with TRBD1 as a possible D gene (6 bases). V was clipped by 4 bases and J by 6 bases, with 10 bases between them. Germline loops: CDR1 LNHDA, CDR2 SQIVND (reference sequence). The CDR3 spans 13 residues. The CDR3 here is CASSTQGSNEQFF. As DNA, the CDR3 is TGTGCCAGTAGTACCCAGGGGAGCAATGAGCAGTTCTTC.

CDR3 DNA: TGCGCCAGCAGCCAAGAACGGGGGGCTGCTTCACCCCTCCACTTT. This codes for CASSQERGAASPLHF. V and J are TRBV4-1 and TRBJ1-6; maybe TRBD1 (6 bases). The V end lost 0 bases, the J end lost 9 bases, and 12 bases lay between the germline ends. Germline V gives CDR1 MGHRA, CDR2 YSYEKL. This CDR3 has 15 residues.

The V call is TRBV6-5, the J call TRBJ1-2, with a weak D call TRBD1 (6 bases). V shed 2 bases and J shed 2 bases, with 12 bases lying between them. The germline CDR1 and CDR2 sequences are MNHEY and SVGAGI. The CDR3 consists of 15 residues. As DNA, the CDR3 is TGTGCCAGCAGTTACCGTCGGACAGAAAACTATGGCTACACCTTC. The encoded protein is CASSYRRTENYGYTF.

CDR3: CASSPRDRGRGETQYF. Written as DNA, the CDR3 is TGTGCCAGCTCACCCCGGGACAGGGGGCGCGGAGAGACCCAGTACTTC. The chain joins TRBV18 to TRBJ2-5; 12 nucleotides line up with TRBD1. Germline-derived CDR1 and CDR2 are KGHSH and LQKENI. The V segment lost 3 bases and the J segment 4 bases; nucleotides outside the gene matches: 6. The CDR3 sequence is 16 residues long.

This clone has just one count. The chain is built from TRBV7-2 and TRBJ2-7, with TRBD2 identical over 9 bases. Trimming removed 6 bases from V and 3 bases from J; junction bases left unmatched: 6. There are 14 residues in the CDR3. Germline CDR1 and CDR2: SGHTA and FQGNSA. For the CDR3, the DNA is TGTGCCAGCAGGATAGCGGGAGAGTTCTACGAGCAGTACTTC. It encodes CASRIAGEFYEQYF.

CDR3 sequence (DNA): TGTGCCAGCAGTTACTCGAGACTAGCGGGAGGATACGAGCAGTACTTC. It encodes CASSYSRLAGGYEQYF. The chain carries TRBV6-5 and TRBJ2-7, with TRBD2 matching over 13 bases. Trimming at V came to 0 bases and at J to 4 bases, leaving 3 bases not matched to a gene. The CDR3 has 16 residues. Germline V gene data show CDR1 as MNHEY and CDR2 as SVGAGI.

The rearrangement uses TRBV10-3 and TRBJ1-1; 9 bases fit TRBD1. The trim removed 6 bases at V and 3 bases at J, leaving 5 bases unmatched. The CDR3 extends over 14 amino acids. CDR1 is ENHRY and CDR2 is SYGVKD in the germline V gene. For the CDR3, the DNA is TGTGCCATCAGGACGGGACAGGGATACACTGAAGCTTTCTTT. Its protein product is CAIRTGQGYTEAFF.

V and J are TRBV19 and TRBJ1-3, with 10 positions matching TRBD1. The CDR3 runs to 12 residues. With V trimmed by 4 bases and J by 13 bases, 4 bases remained unmatched. Per germline, CDR1 LNHDA and CDR2 SQIVND (reference sequence). CDR3 sequence (DNA): TGTGCCAGTAGTAATGCGGACAGGGGGATATATTTT. It codes for CASSNADRGIYF. Drawing the rest from reference TRBV19 and TRBJ1-3, the complete variable domain is DGGITQSPKYLFRKEGQNVTLSCEQNLNHDAMYWYRQDPGQGLRLIYYSQIVNDFQKGDIAEGYSVSREKKESFPLTVTSAQKNPTAFYLCASSNADRGIYFGEGSWLTVV.

This clone was seen a single time. The rearrangement joins TRBV29-1 to TRBJ1-2, with TRBD1 matching over 7 bases. CDR3 length: 13 amino acids. Germline CDR1 and CDR2: SQVTM and ANQGSEA. Trimming cost V 7 bases and J 10 bases; bases outside gene matches: 15. This CDR3 reads CSAHLRDSSLYTF. The CDR3 DNA reads as TGCAGCGCCCACCTCCGGGACAGCTCCCTCTACACCTTC.

The chain has TRBV9 and TRBJ2-2; D may be TRBD1 (6 bases). Trimming took 4 bases from V and 4 from J, leaving 17 bases between them. This CDR3 region has 16 residues. Germline V lookup: CDR1 SGDLS, CDR2 YYNGEE. CDR3 sequence (DNA): TGTGCCAGCAGCCCCACACAGGGTTGGGGCACCGGGGAGCTGTTTTTT. This codes for CASSPTQGWGTGELFF.

The genes are TRBV19 and TRBJ1-1; D not resolved. Trimming removed 4 bases at V and 5 bases at J, with 11 bases between. Germline CDR1 and CDR2: LNHDA and SQIVND (reference sequence). This CDR3 comprises 13 residues. The CDR3 protein is CASSTVGGTEAFF. The CDR3 nucleotides are TGTGCCAGTAGTACTGTGGGAGGGACTGAAGCTTTCTTT. The variable domain in full, with the rest retrieved from reference TRBV19 and TRBJ1-1, is DGGITQSPKYLFRKEGQNVTLSCEQNLNHDAMYWYRQDPGQGLRLIYYSQIVNDFQKGDIAEGYSVSREKKESFPLTVTSAQKNPTAFYLCASSTVGGTEAFFGQGTRLTVV.

V is TRBV28 and J is TRBJ1-3; TRBD1 matches 7 bases. The CDR3 length is 15 residues. The junction had 10 bases not matched to a gene; V was cut back by 2 bases and J by 9 bases. Germline assignment: CDR1 MDHEN and CDR2 SYDVKM. In DNA form, the CDR3 reads TGTGCCAGCAGTTTAGAGGGGGCCGGTGGAGGCACCATATATTTT. This sequence encodes CASSLEGAGGGTIYF.

This chain connects TRBV21-1 to TRBJ2-4; TRBD1 is the table's D call, not checked against the DNA. TRBV21-1 is annotated as a pseudogene. The CDR3 extends over 21 amino acids. CDR3: CASSKIFRDRVCPSAKNIQYF. The DNA of the CDR3 is TGTGCCAGCAGCAAGATTTTCCGGGACAGAGTTTGTCCATCAGCCAAAAACATTCAGTACTTC.

This clone showed up just once. The V and J genes are TRBV3-1 (or the pseudogene TRBV3-2) and TRBJ1-1, with D tentatively TRBD1 (5 bases). Germline lookup yields CDR1 LGHDT and CDR2 YNNKEL (reference sequence). Trimming stripped 1 base from V and 1 base from J, with 7 bases between. The CDR3 has 14 amino acids. CDR3 nucleotides: TGTGCCAGCAGCCAAGTTCAGGGGAACACTGAAGCTTTCTTT. Its translation: CASSQVQGNTEAFF.

The chain is built from TRBV28 and TRBJ2-5; the match to TRBD2 covers 10 bases. This CDR3 spans 18 amino acids. Looked up from germline, CDR1 is MDHEN and CDR2 is SYDVKM. The J segment lost 0 bases and the V segment lost 6 bases, leaving 13 bases of the junction unmatched. The DNA for the CDR3 is TGTGCCAGCAGCCCTGGGGCTAGCGGGAGTCGGTACCAAGAGACCCAGTACTTC. This sequence encodes CASSPGASGSRYQETQYF.

The table lists this clone with a count of one. The V gene is TRBV28, the J gene TRBJ2-1; TRBD1 agrees at 9 bases. Trimming cost V 2 bases and J 8 bases; bases outside gene matches: 7. The CDR3 loop spans 15 amino acids. CDR1 is MDHEN, CDR2 SYDVKM, per germline. CDR3 sequence: CASSLGDREMDEQFF. The CDR3 DNA is TGTGCCAGCAGTTTAGGGGACAGGGAAATGGATGAGCAGTTCTTC.

In this sample, this clone turned up once. The V gene is TRBV7-2, the J gene TRBJ1-1; D gene ambiguous. CDR3 length: 14 amino acids. Trimming took 1 base from V and 4 from J, leaving 10 bases between them. The germline V gene has CDR1 SGHTA and CDR2 FQGNSA. The CDR3 loop is CASSLGYGFTEAFF. Here the CDR3 DNA reads TGTGCCAGCAGCTTAGGATACGGTTTCACTGAAGCTTTCTTT. Using reference TRBV7-2 and TRBJ1-1 for the parts outside the CDR3, the full variable domain is GAGVSQSPSNKVTEKGKDVELRCDPISGHTALYWYRQSLGQGLEFLIYFQGNSAPDKSGLPSDRFSAERTGGSVSTLTIQRTQQEDSAVYLCASSLGYGFTEAFFGQGTRLTVV.

V is TRBV6-5 and J is TRBJ2-3; 9 bases align to TRBD1. This CDR3 spans 15 amino acids. The V and J ends lost 4 bases and 5 bases, in that order; junction bases with no gene match: 7. In germline, CDR1 is MNHEY, CDR2 SVGAGI. The CDR3 spells CASSSRTGVGDTQYF. The CDR3, as DNA: TGTGCCAGCAGTTCCCGGACAGGGGTGGGAGATACGCAGTATTTT.

This clone was found once. The rearrangement joins TRBV15 to TRBJ2-1; D might be TRBD1 (5 bases). The CDR3 is made up of 13 amino acids. Trimming removed 4 bases from V and 13 bases from J, with 17 bases in between. In germline, CDR1 is LNHNV, CDR2 YYDKDF (reference sequence). CDR3 residues: CATSTEPGLRQFF. Written as DNA, the CDR3 is TGTGCCACCAGCACTGAACCAGGGTTGAGACAGTTCTTC.

The gene calls are TRBV7-2 and TRBJ2-7, with D possibly being TRBD1 (5 bases). Germline V gene data show CDR1 as SGHTA and CDR2 as FQGNSA. The CDR3 extends over 15 amino acids. V gave up 1 base and J gave up 2 bases, with 12 bases separating them. The CDR3 loop reads CASSLVWGQAYEQYF. The CDR3, as DNA: TGTGCCAGCAGCTTAGTTTGGGGCCAAGCCTACGAGCAGTACTTC.

The CDR3 DNA sequence: TGTGCCAGTAGTATCACCACAGGGAACACCGGGGAGCTGTTTTTT. Translating it yields CASSITTGNTGELFF. This sequence joins TRBV19 and TRBJ2-2, with D perhaps matching TRBD1 (5 bases). CDR3 length: 15 residues. Germline CDR1 and CDR2: LNHDA and SQIVND (reference sequence). V lost 3 bases and J lost 1, with 9 bases in between.

V is TRBV30 and J is TRBJ2-7; 8 bases match TRBD2. Trimming took 2 bases from V and 3 from J; bases not matched to a gene: 6. This CDR3 comprises 14 residues. CDR1 GTSNPN and CDR2 SVGIG come from the germline V gene (reference sequence). The CDR3 is CAWSLVAGIYEQYF. DNA for the CDR3: TGTGCCTGGAGTTTGGTAGCGGGGATCTACGAGCAGTACTTC.

The V and J genes are TRBV7-2 and TRBJ2-3, with TRBD2 matching over 9 bases. Looked up from germline, CDR1 is SGHTA and CDR2 is FQGNSA. CDR3 length: 16 amino acids. The trim removed 5 bases at V and 4 bases at J, leaving 10 bases unmatched. CDR3 bases: TGTGCCAGCAGCGTTGGGTTAGCGGGAGCCGCAGATACGCAGTATTTT. It specifies CASSVGLAGAADTQYF.

DNA for the CDR3: TGTGCCAGCGGGGGTAGCGGGAGTAGGACAGATACGCAGTATTTT. Encoded protein: CASGGSGSRTDTQYF. This chain links TRBV2 with TRBJ2-3; TRBD2 matches 9 bases. CDR3 length: 15 amino acids. The germline V gene encodes CDR1 SNHLY and CDR2 FYNNEI. V was clipped by 8 bases and J by 3 bases; unmatched bases: 9.

A single count supports this clone. The chain links TRBV11-3 to TRBJ2-1, with 15 bases matching TRBD2. V was clipped by 6 bases and J by 3 bases; unmatched bases: 6. The germline CDR1 and CDR2 sequences are SGHNT and YENEEA. This CDR3 comprises 17 residues. DNA of the CDR3: TGTGCCAGCAGGGGGACTAGCGGGAGGACACACTACAATGAGCAGTTCTTC. Protein sequence: CASRGTSGRTHYNEQFF.

DNA for the CDR3: TGTGCCAGCAGTTTAGGACAGGGTTCCTACGAGCAGTACTTC. It encodes CASSLGQGSYEQYF. V gene TRBV27 combines with J gene TRBJ2-7; 8 bases match TRBD1. Trimming removed 2 bases from V and 1 base from J; junction bases left unmatched: 1. CDR3 length: 14 amino acids. Germline V gene data show CDR1 as MNHEY and CDR2 as SMNVEV (reference sequence).